The 23 T cell receptor beta chains below come from one sample, sequenced in a study of blood T cell repertoires in COVID-19. Some clones are missing from TCRdb's copy, which holds only in-frame ones; the method was immunoSEQ multiplex PCR. The sample has 150,000 to 200,000 clones; 88% are singletons. Sequenced input: peripheral blood. The receptors were sampled from a woman in her thirties with acute or convalescent COVID-19.

The rearrangement joins TRBV2 to TRBJ2-2; D is possibly TRBD2 (5 bases). Germline CDR1 reads SNHLY; CDR2 reads FYNNEI. V was shortened by 10 bases and J by 7 bases, with 13 bases between the two germline ends. This CDR3 is built from 12 residues. The CDR3 sequence: CATTLSGGELFF. For the CDR3, the DNA is TGTGCCACTACCTTGAGCGGCGGGGAGCTGTTTTTT. Full variable domain (outside the CDR3, taken from reference TRBV2 and TRBJ2-2): EPEVTQTPSHQVTQMGQEVILRCVPISNHLYFYWYRQILGQKVEFLVSFYNNEISEKSEIFDDQFSVERPDGSNFTLKIRSTKLEDSAMYFCATTLSGGELFFGEGSRLTVL.

J is TRBJ1-1 and V is TRBV5-4; possibly TRBD1 for D (5 bases). The CDR3 extends over 14 amino acids. Trimming took off 2 bases at V and 10 bases at J, with 18 bases between the two ends. Looked up from germline, CDR1 is SGHNT and CDR2 is YYREEE (reference sequence). CDR3 sequence reads: CASSFWGGETRAFF. In DNA, the CDR3 is TGTGCCAGCAGCTTTTGGGGGGGGGAAACAAGAGCTTTCTTT.

V and J are TRBV7-9 and TRBJ2-7, with D uncertain. Germline CDR1 SEHNR, CDR2 FQNEAQ (reference sequence). The CDR3 totals 15 residues. V was cut by 1 base and J by 7 bases, with 17 bases left in between. The CDR3 region is CASSLGSNNPVEQYF. In nucleotides, the CDR3 is TGTGCCAGCAGCTTAGGGTCCAACAACCCTGTGGAGCAGTACTTC. The complete variable domain, with remaining parts taken from reference TRBV7-9 and TRBJ2-7, reads DTGVSQNPRHKITKRGQNVTFRCDPISEHNRLYWYRQTLGQGPEFLTYFQNEAQLEKSRLLSDRFSAERPKGSFSTLEIQRTEQGDSAMYLCASSLGSNNPVEQYFGPGTRLTVT.

The rearrangement uses TRBV19 and TRBJ1-5; the D is unclear. Germline V gene data show CDR1 as LNHDA and CDR2 as SQIVND (reference sequence). This CDR3 is built from 23 residues. V gave up 3 bases and J gave up 0 bases, with 33 bases separating them. The chain's CDR3 is CASSMVSGSPDDGMDYSNQPQHF. In nucleotides, the CDR3 is TGTGCCAGTAGTATGGTATCAGGATCTCCGGACGATGGGATGGACTATAGCAATCAGCCCCAGCATTTT.

V gene TRBV30 combines with J gene TRBJ2-7, with D uncertain. The CDR3 contains 13 residues. Germline CDR1 and CDR2: GTSNPN and SVGIG (reference sequence). V gave up 1 base and J gave up 4 bases, with 11 bases separating them. CDR3 coding DNA: TGTGCCTGGAGTGCAGCCAGGTCATACGAGCAGTACTTC. This codes for CAWSAARSYEQYF.

This rearrangement joins TRBV5-6 to TRBJ2-7; D perhaps matches TRBD1 (6 bases). Deletions cut 7 bases from V and 2 bases from J, with 13 bases between. CDR1 and CDR2 from the germline V gene are SGHDT and YYEEEE. This CDR3 is built from 13 residues. Here the CDR3 reads CASGRDNPYEQYF. The DNA for the CDR3 is TGTGCCAGCGGCCGGGACAATCCCTACGAGCAGTACTTC.

The chain has TRBV2 and TRBJ1-5; tentative D call: TRBD1 (6 bases). Deletions cut 6 bases from V and 6 bases from J, with 15 bases between. The CDR3 is 14 residues long. Germline V gives CDR1 SNHLY, CDR2 FYNNEI. The CDR3 is CASRDPRGSQPQHF. The CDR3 DNA is TGTGCCAGCAGGGACCCCAGGGGCTCTCAGCCCCAGCATTTT.

The rearrangement joins TRBV28 to TRBJ2-2; TRBD2 agrees at 7 bases. V shed 6 bases, J shed 6 bases, and the junction held 4 bases outside the gene matches. The CDR3 runs 13 residues. Germline-derived CDR1 and CDR2 are MDHEN and SYDVKM. The CDR3 loop is CASREGLAGELFF. CDR3 DNA sequence: TGTGCCAGCAGGGAAGGACTAGCCGGGGAGCTGTTTTTT. Looking up the rest from reference TRBV28 and TRBJ2-2 gives the full variable domain: DVKVTQSSRYLVKRTGEKVFLECVQDMDHENMFWYRQDPGLGLRLIYFSYDVKMKEKGDIPEGYSVSREKKERFSLILESASTNQTSMYLCASREGLAGELFFGEGSRLTVL.

The chain has TRBV28 and TRBJ2-3, with 9 bases that match TRBD2. The CDR3 has 15 residues. Germline assignment: CDR1 MDHEN and CDR2 SYDVKM. The V gene end was trimmed by 8 bases and the J gene end by 1 base; junction bases not matched to a gene: 7. This CDR3 reads CASVVRTSGTDTQYF. CDR3 bases: TGTGCCAGCGTGGTCCGGACTAGCGGCACAGATACGCAGTATTTT.

The chain couples TRBV7-9 to TRBJ2-2; D gene unclear. The germline V and J ends were trimmed by 5 bases and 1 base, with 2 bases remaining between them. The CDR3 has 12 amino acids. CDR1 is SEHNR and CDR2 is FQNEAQ in the germline V gene (reference sequence). The CDR3 nucleotides are TGTGCCAGCAGCCTGAACACCGGGGAGCTGTTTTTT. Protein: CASSLNTGELFF.

This clone has a handful of counts. Other DNA sequences of this sample code for an identical CDR3. The rearrangement joins TRBV5-1 to TRBJ2-5; perhaps TRBD1 as D (6 bases). The ends were cut back, 5 bases at V and 1 base at J, with 9 bases in the middle. CDR3 length: 13 residues. CDR1 and CDR2 (germline): SGHRS, YFSETQ. The CDR3 sequence: CASRLGGQETQYF. The CDR3 nucleotides read TGCGCCAGCAGGCTAGGGGGCCAAGAGACCCAGTACTTC.

This clone was seen a handful of times. The rearrangement links TRBV2 to TRBJ2-2, with D possibly matching TRBD1 (6 bases). The germline CDR1 and CDR2 sequences are SNHLY and FYNNEI. The CDR3 extends over 11 amino acids. The ends were cut back, 7 bases at V and 9 bases at J, with 9 bases in the middle. This chain's CDR3 is CASKQGWELFF. As DNA, the CDR3 is TGTGCCAGCAAACAGGGATGGGAGCTGTTTTTT. The full variable domain, its missing parts supplied by reference TRBV2 and TRBJ2-2, is EPEVTQTPSHQVTQMGQEVILRCVPISNHLYFYWYRQILGQKVEFLVSFYNNEISEKSEIFDDQFSVERPDGSNFTLKIRSTKLEDSAMYFCASKQGWELFFGEGSRLTVL.

The V call is TRBV2, the J call TRBJ1-1; TRBD1 matches at 7 bases. Trimming took 6 bases from V and 8 from J; bases not matched to a gene: 12. This CDR3 has 14 residues. Germline V gene data show CDR1 as SNHLY and CDR2 as FYNNEI. CDR3 nucleotides: TGTGCCAGCAGGGATCAGACAGGGTATGGAGAAGCTTTCTTT. This gives the protein CASRDQTGYGEAFF.

This clone was counted between two and nine times. The chain is built from TRBV5-1 and TRBJ2-7, with TRBD1 matching over 9 bases. The CDR3 has 14 residues. V lost 5 bases, J lost 1 base, and 4 bases stayed unmatched. Per germline, CDR1 SGHRS and CDR2 YFSETQ. The chain's CDR3 is CASRLGQGSYEQYF. In DNA, the CDR3 is TGCGCCAGCAGGCTGGGACAGGGATCCTACGAGCAGTACTTC.

The chain carries TRBV28 and TRBJ1-5, with D possibly matching TRBD1 (6 bases). Germline V gives CDR1 MDHEN, CDR2 SYDVKM. Trimming stripped 5 bases from V and 7 bases from J, with 21 bases between. CDR3 length equals 16 residues. CDR3 in amino acids: CASSRGAHRARQPQHF. The CDR3 DNA is TGTGCCAGCAGTCGAGGGGCCCACAGGGCTCGGCAGCCCCAGCATTTT.

This clone has only a few counts. This chain connects TRBV12-3 or TRBV12-4 to TRBJ1-1, with D perhaps matching TRBD1 (6 bases). V was pared by 3 bases and J by 8 bases, with 10 bases between. The CDR3 totals 12 residues. CDR3 coding DNA: TGTGCCAGCAGTTTTGTTGACAGGGAAGCTTTCTTT. Its translation: CASSFVDREAFF.

The rearrangement links TRBV12-3 or TRBV12-4 to TRBJ2-5; weak D call: TRBD1 (6 bases). The CDR3 has 12 residues. Trimming removed 3 bases from V and 4 bases from J, with 6 bases in between. The CDR3 nucleotides are TGTGCCAGCAGTTTCAGGGGAGAGACCCAGTACTTC. Its translation: CASSFRGETQYF.

This chain links TRBV7-6 with TRBJ2-3; TRBD2 matches at 9 bases. J lost 4 bases, V lost 0 bases, and 2 bases had no gene match. Germline CDR1 is SGHVS and CDR2 is FNYEAQ. The CDR3 totals 15 residues. The CDR3 protein is CASSLAAGGPDTQYF. In nucleotides, the CDR3 is TGTGCCAGCAGCTTAGCAGCGGGAGGCCCAGATACGCAGTATTTT.

V gene TRBV28 combines with J gene TRBJ1-5, with unresolved D. This CDR3 is built from 16 residues. Trimming left V 2 bases short and J 2 bases short, with 13 bases between. The germline V gene has CDR1 MDHEN and CDR2 SYDVKM. CDR3 coding DNA: TGTGCCAGCAGTTTAGTTGCCGCGGTCGGCAATCAGCCCCAGCATTTT. Protein sequence: CASSLVAAVGNQPQHF.

The chain is built from TRBV29-1 and TRBJ2-3; the D gene is possibly TRBD1 (6 bases). The V gene's germline CDR1 is SQVTM and CDR2 ANQGSEA. Trimming removed 1 base from V and 2 bases from J, with 7 bases in between. The CDR3 totals 13 residues. CDR3 bases: TGCAGCGTTGAAGGACAGGTCACAGATACGCAGTATTTT. Amino acids: CSVEGQVTDTQYF.

In its sample, this clone was seen many times. The chain couples TRBV29-1 to TRBJ1-2; 9 bases match TRBD1. Germline V gives CDR1 SQVTM, CDR2 ANQGSEA. This CDR3 has 14 amino acids. V lost 4 bases to trimming and J lost 2 bases; unmatched junction nucleotides: 5. CDR3 sequence: CSVGTGTGNYGYTF. The DNA of the CDR3 is TGCAGCGTTGGAACCGGGACAGGGAACTATGGCTACACCTTC. Together with reference TRBV29-1 and TRBJ1-2, the CDR3 gives the full variable domain: SAVISQKPSRDICQRGTSLTIQCQVDSQVTMMFWYRQQPGQSLTLIATANQGSEATYESGFVIDKFPISRPNLTFSTLTVSNMSPEDSSIYLCSVGTGTGNYGYTFGSGTRLTVV.

In this sample, this clone turned up once. The chain uses TRBV28 and TRBJ2-1; D might be TRBD2 (5 bases). Trimming stripped 3 bases from V and 2 bases from J, with 14 bases between. In germline, CDR1 is MDHEN, CDR2 SYDVKM. The CDR3 is 16 residues long. The CDR3 nucleotides are TGTGCCAGCAGTTTTGTAGCGACAAAAGCCTACAATGAGCAGTTCTTC. Encoded protein: CASSFVATKAYNEQFF.

The chain joins TRBV11-2 to TRBJ2-1; TRBD1 matches at 9 bases. CDR1 and CDR2 from the germline V gene are SGHAT and FQNNGV. The CDR3 is made up of 14 amino acids. Losses at the gene ends were 4 bases for V and 7 bases for J; bases not matched to a gene: 5. CDR3 bases: TGTGCCAGCAGCTCCCGGACAGGGGAGAATGAGCAGTTCTTC. Its translation: CASSSRTGENEQFF.